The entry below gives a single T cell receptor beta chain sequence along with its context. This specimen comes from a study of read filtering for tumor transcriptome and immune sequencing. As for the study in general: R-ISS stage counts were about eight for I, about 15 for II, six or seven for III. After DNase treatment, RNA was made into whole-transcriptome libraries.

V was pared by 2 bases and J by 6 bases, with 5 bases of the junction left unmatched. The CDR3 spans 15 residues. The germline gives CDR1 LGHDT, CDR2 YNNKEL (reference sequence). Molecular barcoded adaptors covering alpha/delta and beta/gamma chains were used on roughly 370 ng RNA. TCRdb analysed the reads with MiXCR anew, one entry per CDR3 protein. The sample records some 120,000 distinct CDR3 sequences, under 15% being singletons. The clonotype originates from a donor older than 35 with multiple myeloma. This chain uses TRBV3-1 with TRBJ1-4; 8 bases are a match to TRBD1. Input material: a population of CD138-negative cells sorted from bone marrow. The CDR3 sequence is CASSQNLGQDEKLFF. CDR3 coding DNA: TGTGCCAGCAGCCAAAATTTGGGACAGGATGAAAAACTGTTTTTT.